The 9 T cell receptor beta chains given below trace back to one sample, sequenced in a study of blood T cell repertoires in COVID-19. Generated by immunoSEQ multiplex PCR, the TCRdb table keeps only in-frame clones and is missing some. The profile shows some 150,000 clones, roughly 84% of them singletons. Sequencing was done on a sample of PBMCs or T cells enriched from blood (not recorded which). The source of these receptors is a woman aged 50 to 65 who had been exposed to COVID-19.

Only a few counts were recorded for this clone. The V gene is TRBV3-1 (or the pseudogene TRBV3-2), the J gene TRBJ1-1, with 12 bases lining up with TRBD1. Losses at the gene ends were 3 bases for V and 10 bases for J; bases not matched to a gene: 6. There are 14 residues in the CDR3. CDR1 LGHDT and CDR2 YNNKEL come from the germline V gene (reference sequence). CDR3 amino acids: CASSHRDRGRGAFF. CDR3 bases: TGTGCCAGCAGCCACCGGGACAGGGGGCGGGGAGCTTTCTTT.

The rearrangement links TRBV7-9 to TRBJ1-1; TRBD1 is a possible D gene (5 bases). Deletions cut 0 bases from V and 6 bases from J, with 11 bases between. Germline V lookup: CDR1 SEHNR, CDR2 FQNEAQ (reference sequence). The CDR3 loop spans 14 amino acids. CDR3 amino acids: CASSLAHSTAEAFF. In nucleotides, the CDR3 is TGTGCCAGCAGCTTAGCCCATTCGACAGCTGAAGCTTTCTTT.

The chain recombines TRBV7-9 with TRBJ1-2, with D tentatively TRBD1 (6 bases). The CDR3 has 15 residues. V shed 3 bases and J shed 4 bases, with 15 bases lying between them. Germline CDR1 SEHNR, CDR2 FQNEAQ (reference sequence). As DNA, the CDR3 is TGTGCCAGCAGCTTTACAGGGACCCCTCGCTATGGCTACACCTTC. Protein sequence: CASSFTGTPRYGYTF.

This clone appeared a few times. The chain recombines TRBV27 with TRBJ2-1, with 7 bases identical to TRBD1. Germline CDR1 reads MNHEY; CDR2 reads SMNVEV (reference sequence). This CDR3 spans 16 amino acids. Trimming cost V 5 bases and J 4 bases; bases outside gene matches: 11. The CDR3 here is CASSPRRRGTYNEQFF. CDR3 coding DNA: TGTGCCAGCAGTCCCCGCCGCAGGGGGACGTACAATGAGCAGTTCTTC.

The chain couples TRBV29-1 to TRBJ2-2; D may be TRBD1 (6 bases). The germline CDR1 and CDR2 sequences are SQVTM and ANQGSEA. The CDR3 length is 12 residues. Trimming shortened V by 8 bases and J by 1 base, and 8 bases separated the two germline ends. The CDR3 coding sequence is TGCAGCCTGGACAGGAACACCGGGGAGCTGTTTTTT. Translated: CSLDRNTGELFF.

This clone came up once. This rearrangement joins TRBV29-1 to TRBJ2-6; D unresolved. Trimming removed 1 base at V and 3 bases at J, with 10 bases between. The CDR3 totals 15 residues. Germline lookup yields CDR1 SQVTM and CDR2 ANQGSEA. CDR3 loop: CSVEAGRRGANVLTF. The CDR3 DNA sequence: TGCAGCGTTGAAGCAGGCAGACGTGGGGCCAACGTCCTGACTTTC.

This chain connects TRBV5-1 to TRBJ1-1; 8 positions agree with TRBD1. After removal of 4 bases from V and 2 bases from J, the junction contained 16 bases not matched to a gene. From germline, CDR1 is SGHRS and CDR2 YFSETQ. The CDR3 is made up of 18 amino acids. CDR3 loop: CASSPRGQGASVNTEAFF. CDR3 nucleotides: TGCGCCAGCAGCCCCCGAGGGCAGGGGGCGTCGGTCAACACTGAAGCTTTCTTT.

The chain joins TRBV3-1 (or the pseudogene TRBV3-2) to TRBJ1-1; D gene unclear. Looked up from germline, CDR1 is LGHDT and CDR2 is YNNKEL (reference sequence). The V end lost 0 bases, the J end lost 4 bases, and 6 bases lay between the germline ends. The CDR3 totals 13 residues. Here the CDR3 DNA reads TGTGCCAGCAGCCAAGATCGTATCACTGAAGCTTTCTTT. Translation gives CASSQDRITEAFF.

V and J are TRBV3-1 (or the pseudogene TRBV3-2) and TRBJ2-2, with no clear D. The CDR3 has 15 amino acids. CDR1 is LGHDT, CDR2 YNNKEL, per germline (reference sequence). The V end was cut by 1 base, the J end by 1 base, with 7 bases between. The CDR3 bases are TGTGCCAGCAGCCAAGTTAGAGGGAACACCGGGGAGCTGTTTTTT. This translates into CASSQVRGNTGELFF.